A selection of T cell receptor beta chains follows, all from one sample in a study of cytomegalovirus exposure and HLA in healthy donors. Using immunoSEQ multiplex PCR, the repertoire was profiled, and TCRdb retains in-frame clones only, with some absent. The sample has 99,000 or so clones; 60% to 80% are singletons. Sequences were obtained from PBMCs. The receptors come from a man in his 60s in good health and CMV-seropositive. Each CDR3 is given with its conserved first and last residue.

CDR3 protein: CAISQVIGGYTF
J gene: TRBJ1-2
V gene: TRBV10-3

CDR3 protein: CASSFSGGSYNEQFF
J gene: TRBJ2-1
V gene: TRBV5-4

CDR3 protein: CASRFSGETGELFF
J gene: TRBJ2-2
V gene: TRBV11-3

CDR3 protein: CASGSSDRGTTNTEAFF
J gene: TRBJ1-1
V gene: TRBV25-1

CDR3 protein: CASSSDQPQHF
J gene: TRBJ1-5
V gene: TRBV5-1

CDR3 protein: CASSDIREGLYGYTF
J gene: TRBJ1-2
V gene: TRBV25-1

CDR3 protein: CASSPRGGWENYGYTF
J gene: TRBJ1-2
V gene: TRBV27

CDR3 protein: CASSLVRGVGTQYF
J gene: TRBJ2-3
V gene: TRBV7-9

CDR3 protein: CASSEALGGYEQYF
J gene: TRBJ2-7
V gene: TRBV2

CDR3 protein: CASSSGTGAAGELFF
J gene: TRBJ2-2
V gene: TRBV7-2

CDR3 protein: CASSRREQGDTEAFF
J gene: TRBJ1-1
V gene: TRBV27

CDR3 protein: CASSFGGLGDEQFF
J gene: TRBJ2-1
V gene: TRBV11-3

CDR3 protein: CALIPGREETQYF
J gene: TRBJ2-5
V gene: TRBV6-4

CDR3 protein: CATRDRGGRETQYF
J gene: TRBJ2-5
V gene: TRBV19

CDR3 protein: CASSWEGHTEAFF
J gene: TRBJ1-1
V gene: TRBV6-1

CDR3 protein: CASSFGGDDQPQHF
J gene: TRBJ1-5
V gene: TRBV5-1

CDR3 protein: CASSMTGIHTEAFF
J gene: TRBJ1-1
V gene: TRBV19

CDR3 protein: CASRPPGQGEHEQFF
J gene: TRBJ2-1
V gene: TRBV9

CDR3 protein: CASSYSNSRDTEAFF
J gene: TRBJ1-1
V gene: TRBV6-5

CDR3 protein: CASSQDRGWRKLFF
J gene: TRBJ1-4
V gene: TRBV4-2

CDR3 protein: CASSSGGTRDEQFF
J gene: TRBJ2-1
V gene: TRBV21-1

CDR3 protein: CASSEQTTGNTIYF
J gene: TRBJ1-3
V gene: TRBV2

CDR3 protein: CARSSETGGAREKLFF
J gene: TRBJ1-4
V gene: TRBV28

CDR3 protein: CAIATGEGEKLFF
J gene: TRBJ1-4
V gene: TRBV10-3

CDR3 protein: CASSQDIVAGATDTQYF
J gene: TRBJ2-3
V gene: TRBV4-2

CDR3 protein: CASSKGQGNTEAFF
J gene: TRBJ1-1
V gene: TRBV7-2

CDR3 protein: CASGQGAELFF
J gene: TRBJ1-4
V gene: TRBV13

CDR3 protein: CASRGGSYGYTF
J gene: TRBJ1-2
V gene: TRBV28

CDR3 protein: CASSKWVRGQGADEQYF
J gene: .
V gene: TRBV21-1

CDR3 protein: CASSPQGAQEKLFF
J gene: TRBJ1-4
V gene: TRBV5-1

CDR3 protein: CASSVRNTGELFF
J gene: TRBJ2-2
V gene: TRBV10-1

CDR3 protein: CAGAGTGEYRAGYTF
J gene: TRBJ1-2
V gene: TRBV2

CDR3 protein: CASSAAQYQETQYF
J gene: TRBJ2-5
V gene: TRBV9

CDR3 protein: CSVGGQNEAFF
J gene: TRBJ1-1
V gene: TRBV29-1

CDR3 protein: CASSKTGRGVYEQYF
J gene: .
V gene: TRBV27

CDR3 protein: CASTPGGSGGARETQYF
J gene: TRBJ2-5
V gene: TRBV9

CDR3 protein: CATAPALDSSYEQYF
J gene: TRBJ2-7
V gene: TRBV5-1

CDR3 protein: CASRRGLARGNEQFF
J gene: TRBJ2-1
V gene: TRBV2

CDR3 protein: CASSFQGQGSPLHF
J gene: TRBJ1-6
V gene: TRBV5-5

CDR3 protein: CASSRDRATYEQYF
J gene: TRBJ2-7
V gene: TRBV19

CDR3 protein: CASSFRVPEAFF
J gene: TRBJ1-1
V gene: TRBV7-2

CDR3 protein: CASSLTSGGQETQYF
J gene: TRBJ2-5
V gene: TRBV7-9

CDR3 protein: CASSQDNEQYF
J gene: TRBJ2-7
V gene: TRBV4-1

CDR3 protein: CASSTSGGANTQYF
J gene: TRBJ2-3
V gene: TRBV19

CDR3 protein: CASSLYEGATSSTDTQYF
J gene: TRBJ2-3
V gene: TRBV28

CDR3 protein: CASSLFSDEQYF
J gene: TRBJ2-5
V gene: TRBV5-1

CDR3 protein: CASSGLAGGRWGPTDTQYF
J gene: TRBJ2-3
V gene: TRBV2

CDR3 protein: CASSLHRGLNQPQHF
J gene: TRBJ1-5
V gene: TRBV7-8

CDR3 protein: CASSATGVRGYTF
J gene: TRBJ1-2
V gene: TRBV6-5

CDR3 protein: CASSAPGQSSYNSPLHF
J gene: TRBJ1-6
V gene: TRBV6-1

CDR3 protein: CASSPKGGSIQETQYF
J gene: TRBJ2-5
V gene: TRBV11-2

CDR3 protein: CASNLAGGPSTDTQYF
J gene: TRBJ2-3
V gene: TRBV9

CDR3 protein: CASSLEPSNYGYTF
J gene: TRBJ1-2
V gene: TRBV5-1

CDR3 protein: CASSRGGQGSRGEAFF
J gene: TRBJ1-1
V gene: TRBV28